The 10 T cell receptor beta chains given below trace back to one sample, sequenced in a study of blood T cells in healthy people across ages (dated by TCRdb to 2013 to 2016). The library was produced with 5' RACE. The reads were generated on an Illumina HiSeq 2500. A second roughly 6 to 12 cycle PCR used a sample-barcoded 5' primer and a J-beta primer mix. TCRdb cleaned the public reads at Q25 with fastp, built clones with MiXCR and kept in-frame beta chains. All rows with the same CDR3 protein become a single entry with the most common DNA and genes. The sample contains hundreds of thousands of distinct CDR3 sequences, 29% of them found a single time. In total, the top ten clones hold 15% to 20% of the sample. The sequencing sample was made of blood. Receptor source: a woman over 75 in good health.

This clonotype was counted only a few times. This chain links TRBV6-5 with TRBJ2-2; tentatively, D is TRBD2 (6 bases). This CDR3 region has 14 residues. CDR1 and CDR2 from the germline V gene are MNHEY and SVGAGI. Trimming shortened V by 2 bases and J by 5 bases, and 9 bases separated the two germline ends. CDR3 region: CASSYSGRTGELFF. CDR3 in DNA: TGTGCCAGCAGTTACAGTGGGAGGACCGGGGAGCTGTTTTTT.

Details on this clonotype: A read error may explain this, as a much larger clone is one base away. The rearrangement links TRBV12-3 or TRBV12-4 to TRBJ1-2, with no clear D. This CDR3 region has 12 residues. CDR3 DNA: TGTGCCGGCAGTTTATCTCAATATGGCTACACCTTC. Translation gives CAGSLSQYGYTF.

This clonotype was observed a single time. A much more abundant neighbour one base away suggests this may be a read error. The chain employs TRBV5-1 and TRBJ2-7; D not resolved. Germline assignment: CDR1 SGHRS and CDR2 YFSETQ. This CDR3 spans 14 amino acids. V was cut by 7 bases and J by 2 bases, with 16 bases left in between. Written as DNA, the CDR3 is TGCGCCAGCGCCCCAGACCCCGGCGCCTACGAGCAGTACTTC. It translates to CASAPDPGAYEQYF.

Only a few counts were recorded for this clonotype. A junction end diverges from the germline sequence, so it may reflect a read error. The J gene is TRBJ2-3, the V gene TRBV9, with 9 bases fitting TRBD2. Germline V gene lookup returns CDR1 SGDLS and CDR2 YYNGEE. The CDR3 consists of 15 residues. CDR3 sequence reads: CASGVAGGSTDTQYF. CDR3 DNA sequence: TGTGCCAGCGGCGTCGCGGGGGGGAGCACAGATACGCAGTATTTT.

In this sample, this clonotype turned up many times. This chain links TRBV7-9 with TRBJ1-3; D unresolved. There are 13 residues in the CDR3. V shed 6 bases and J shed 0 bases, with 6 bases lying between them. From germline, CDR1 is SEHNR and CDR2 FQNEAQ (reference sequence). The CDR3 DNA sequence: TGTGCCAGCAGTCAGAGCTCTGGAAACACCATATATTTT. Protein sequence: CASSQSSGNTIYF.

V gene TRBV6-6 combines with J gene TRBJ2-1; 10 bases match TRBD2. Germline-derived CDR1 and CDR2 are MNHNY and SVGAGI (reference sequence). The CDR3 consists of 15 residues. Trimming cost V 0 bases and J 8 bases; bases outside gene matches: 4. In DNA form, the CDR3 reads TGTGCCAGCAGTTACTCAAGCGGGGGGGCAGATGAGCAGTTCTTC. This gives the protein CASSYSSGGADEQFF.

This clonotype was observed a handful of times. The genes are TRBV12-3 or TRBV12-4 and TRBJ2-2; 7 bases agree with TRBD1. J was trimmed by 3 bases and V by 5 bases; bases with no gene match: 6. The length of the CDR3 is 15 residues. Here the CDR3 reads CASSLHRGDTGELFF. CDR3 in DNA: TGTGCCAGCAGTCTTCACAGGGGTGACACCGGGGAGCTGTTTTTT.

The rearrangement uses TRBV20-1 and TRBJ2-7; TRBD1 agrees at 9 bases. After removal of 6 bases from V and 2 bases from J, the junction contained 11 bases not matched to a gene. CDR3 size: 15 residues. The V gene's germline CDR1 is DFQATT and CDR2 SNEGSKA (reference sequence). In DNA, the CDR3 is TGCAGTGCGAAAAGAGGTGGGACAGGGACCTACGAGCAGTACTTC. This gives the protein CSAKRGGTGTYEQYF.

The chain uses TRBV12-3 or TRBV12-4 and TRBJ2-3; tentative D call: TRBD2 (5 bases). V was cut by 2 bases and J by 15 bases, with 21 bases left in between. This CDR3 is built from 14 residues. The CDR3 region has the DNA TGTGCCAGCAGTTTATGCGGCAAGGGAGATATGCAATATTTT. It specifies CASSLCGKGDMQYF.

This clonotype appeared many times. The chain couples TRBV4-3 to TRBJ2-7; 8 bases align to TRBD1. The V gene's germline CDR1 is LGHNA and CDR2 YSLEER. J lost 6 bases, V lost 3 bases, and 4 bases had no gene match. The CDR3 spans 13 residues. CDR3: CASSQRTGFEQYF. In DNA, the CDR3 is TGCGCCAGCAGCCAGCGGACAGGGTTCGAGCAGTACTTC.